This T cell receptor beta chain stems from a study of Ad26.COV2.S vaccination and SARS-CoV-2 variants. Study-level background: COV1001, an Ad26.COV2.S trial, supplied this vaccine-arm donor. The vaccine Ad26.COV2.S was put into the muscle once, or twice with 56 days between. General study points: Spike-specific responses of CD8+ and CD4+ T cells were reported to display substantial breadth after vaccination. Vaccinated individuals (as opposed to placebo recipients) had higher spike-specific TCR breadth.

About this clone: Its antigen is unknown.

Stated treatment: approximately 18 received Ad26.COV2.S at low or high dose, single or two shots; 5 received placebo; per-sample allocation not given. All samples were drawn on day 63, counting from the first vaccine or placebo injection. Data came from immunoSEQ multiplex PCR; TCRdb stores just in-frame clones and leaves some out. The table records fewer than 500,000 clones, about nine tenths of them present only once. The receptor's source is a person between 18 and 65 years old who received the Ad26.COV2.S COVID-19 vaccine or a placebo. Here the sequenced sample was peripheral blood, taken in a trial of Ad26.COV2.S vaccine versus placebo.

The DNA for the CDR3 is TGTGCCAGTAGTAGGGGGACTTCCCACTATGGCTACACCTTC. It codes for CASSRGTSHYGYTF. The J gene is TRBJ1-2, the V gene TRBV19; possibly TRBD1 for D (5 bases). This CDR3 spans 14 amino acids. CDR1 is LNHDA and CDR2 is SQIVND in the germline V gene (reference sequence). The V gene lost 4 bases and the J gene lost 3 bases, with 12 bases spanning the gap.